Included here is one T cell receptor beta chain sequence, with context. This specimen belongs to a study of chemoradiotherapy in HPV16-positive cancers. Measured with immunoSEQ multiplex PCR; TCRdb has only the in-frame clones, and not every one. The sample shows 1,500 to 2,000 clones, 74% of them seen only once. This TCR was recovered from a human donor with HPV-associated anogenital cancer. The sequencing used tumor tissue, collected from a patient who underwent chemoradiotherapy.

The CDR3 loop is CASSIRGSGANVLTF. CDR3 nucleotide sequence: TGTGCCAGTAGTATACGGGGCTCTGGGGCCAACGTCCTGACTTTC. This rearrangement joins TRBV19 to TRBJ2-6, with D perhaps matching TRBD2 (5 bases). V was pared by 2 bases and J by 0 bases, with 5 bases between. This CDR3 contains 15 residues. Germline assignment: CDR1 LNHDA and CDR2 SQIVND (reference sequence). The variable domain in full, with the rest retrieved from reference TRBV19 and TRBJ2-6, is DGGITQSPKYLFRKEGQNVTLSCEQNLNHDAMYWYRQDPGQGLRLIYYSQIVNDFQKGDIAEGYSVSREKKESFPLTVTSAQKNPTAFYLCASSIRGSGANVLTFGAGSRLTVL.